This is a list of T cell receptor beta chains from one sample in a study of cytomegalovirus exposure and HLA in healthy donors. Only in-frame clones appear in the TCRdb table, and some are missing; sequencing was by immunoSEQ multiplex PCR. The sample gives 50,000 or so clones, approximately 70% of which show up once; about 3% is in the top ten. The sample taken for sequencing was PBMCs. These receptors all stem from a man aged 18 to 29 in good health and CMV-seronegative. CDR3s include the opening cysteine and the closing phenylalanine or tryptophan. The order of the fields is clone size, V gene, J gene, D gene, CDR3 length, CDR3 DNA, CDR3 protein. D genes are given only for firm matches. Clone size appears in some rows only: once, few, many, or a class for an expanded clone.

clone_size: NA
v_call: TRBV30
j_call: TRBJ2-1
d_call: TRBD2
cdr3_length: 17
cdr3_nt: TGTGCCTGGAGTGAAGGACTAGCGGGAGGGCCCTACAATGAGCAGTTCTTC
cdr3_aa: CAWSEGLAGGPYNEQFF

clone_size: few
v_call: TRBV5-1
j_call: TRBJ1-2
d_call: TRBD1
cdr3_length: 15
cdr3_nt: TGCGCCAGCAGCGATTGGACAGGCGAGGGCTCTGGCTACACCTTC
cdr3_aa: CASSDWTGEGSGYTF

clone_size: few
v_call: TRBV10-3
j_call: TRBJ2-3
d_call: TRBD2
cdr3_length: 15
cdr3_nt: TGTGCCATCAGTGACTCCGCGGGAGACCCAGATACGCAGTATTTT
cdr3_aa: CAISDSAGDPDTQYF

clone_size: NA
v_call: TRBV28
j_call: TRBJ2-6
d_call: NA
cdr3_length: 19
cdr3_nt: TGTGCCAGCAGTTTTGCGTTGAGCTGGGGGGACTCTGGGGCCAACGTCCTGACTTTC
cdr3_aa: CASSFALSWGDSGANVLTF

clone_size: NA
v_call: TRBV6-6
j_call: TRBJ1-1
d_call: NA
cdr3_length: 15
cdr3_nt: TGTGCCAGCAGTCACGCATGGGCTCAGGGAACTGAAGCTTTCTTT
cdr3_aa: CASSHAWAQGTEAFF

clone_size: few
v_call: TRBV4-2
j_call: TRBJ2-7
d_call: NA
cdr3_length: 14
cdr3_nt: TGTGCCAGCAGCCAGGGGGGACAGAGCTACGAGCAGTACTTC
cdr3_aa: CASSQGGQSYEQYF

clone_size: NA
v_call: TRBV29-1
j_call: TRBJ2-5
d_call: TRBD1
cdr3_length: 13
cdr3_nt: TGCAGCGTTGGGGCAGGGGGCTTGAAGACCCAGTACTTC
cdr3_aa: CSVGAGGLKTQYF

clone_size: once
v_call: TRBV4-2
j_call: TRBJ2-7
d_call: TRBD2
cdr3_length: 16
cdr3_nt: TGTGCCAGCAGCCCCCGACTAGCGCAAAGCTCCTACGAGCAGTACTTC
cdr3_aa: CASSPRLAQSSYEQYF

clone_size: NA
v_call: TRBV30
j_call: TRBJ2-4
d_call: TRBD2
cdr3_length: 15
cdr3_nt: TGTGCCTGGGCAAGGGGAGGGCTTGCCAAAAACATTCAGTACTTC
cdr3_aa: CAWARGGLAKNIQYF

clone_size: NA
v_call: TRBV4-3
j_call: TRBJ1-1
d_call: NA
cdr3_length: 15
cdr3_nt: TGCGCCAGCAGCCAAGATCGGCAGGGTGACACTGAAGCTTTCTTT
cdr3_aa: CASSQDRQGDTEAFF

clone_size: NA
v_call: TRBV7-9
j_call: TRBJ2-3
d_call: NA
cdr3_length: 13
cdr3_nt: TGTGCCAGCAGCCGCTTTACTAGTGATCCGCAGTATTTT
cdr3_aa: CASSRFTSDPQYF

clone_size: once
v_call: TRBV28
j_call: TRBJ1-1
d_call: TRBD1
cdr3_length: 15
cdr3_nt: TGTGCCAGCAGTCCAGCGGACAGGTTGAACACTGAAGCTTTCTTT
cdr3_aa: CASSPADRLNTEAFF

clone_size: NA
v_call: TRBV4-3
j_call: TRBJ2-3
d_call: NA
cdr3_length: 16
cdr3_nt: TGCGCCAGCAGCCAAGATAGCCGGATTCTCACAGATACGCAGTATTTT
cdr3_aa: CASSQDSRILTDTQYF

clone_size: NA
v_call: TRBV2
j_call: TRBJ2-7
d_call: NA
cdr3_length: 17
cdr3_nt: TGTGCCAGCAGTCCGCCTCTGTGGTCAACTCCCATCTACGAGCAGTACTTC
cdr3_aa: CASSPPLWSTPIYEQYF

clone_size: NA
v_call: TRBV7-9
j_call: TRBJ2-5
d_call: NA
cdr3_length: 14
cdr3_nt: TGTGCCAGCAGCTTAGGGCAGGGGAGCGAGACCCAGTACTTC
cdr3_aa: CASSLGQGSETQYF

clone_size: NA
v_call: TRBV4-3
j_call: TRBJ2-7
d_call: NA
cdr3_length: 13
cdr3_nt: TGCGCCAGCAGCCAAGATTCGCAGTACGAGCAGTACTTC
cdr3_aa: CASSQDSQYEQYF

clone_size: NA
v_call: TRBV5-6
j_call: TRBJ1-1
d_call: NA
cdr3_length: 12
cdr3_nt: TGTGCCAGCAGCTTGTCTTACACTGAAGCTTTCTTT
cdr3_aa: CASSLSYTEAFF

clone_size: few
v_call: TRBV4-3
j_call: TRBJ1-1
d_call: NA
cdr3_length: 15
cdr3_nt: TGCGCCAGCAGCCAAGTCCAGGGGCCGGGTACTGAAGCTTTCTTT
cdr3_aa: CASSQVQGPGTEAFF

clone_size: NA
v_call: TRBV7-6
j_call: TRBJ2-7
d_call: NA
cdr3_length: 14
cdr3_nt: TGTGCCAGCAGCTTAGTTGCAGGGGCATCCGAGCAGTACTTC
cdr3_aa: CASSLVAGASEQYF

clone_size: NA
v_call: TRBV30
j_call: TRBJ2-3
d_call: NA
cdr3_length: 13
cdr3_nt: TGTGCCTGGAGTGTTGGGGCTGCAGATACGCAGTATTTT
cdr3_aa: CAWSVGAADTQYF

clone_size: few
v_call: TRBV30
j_call: TRBJ1-4
d_call: TRBD1
cdr3_length: 15
cdr3_nt: TGTGCCTGGAGTGTACAGGGGGAAACTAATGAAAAACTGTTTTTT
cdr3_aa: CAWSVQGETNEKLFF

clone_size: few
v_call: TRBV6-4
j_call: TRBJ2-4
d_call: TRBD1
cdr3_length: 15
cdr3_nt: TGTGCCAGCAGTGACGAATTTAGGACAGGGGACATTCAGTACTTC
cdr3_aa: CASSDEFRTGDIQYF

clone_size: NA
v_call: TRBV10-1
j_call: TRBJ1-1
d_call: TRBD1
cdr3_length: 14
cdr3_nt: TGCGCCAGCAGTCATGGACAGGTGAACACTGAAGCTTTCTTT
cdr3_aa: CASSHGQVNTEAFF

clone_size: NA
v_call: TRBV9
j_call: TRBJ2-3
d_call: NA
cdr3_length: 15
cdr3_nt: TGTGCCAGCAGCGTAGCAGCGGCCAGCACAGATACGCAGTATTTT
cdr3_aa: CASSVAAASTDTQYF

clone_size: NA
v_call: TRBV27
j_call: TRBJ1-1
d_call: NA
cdr3_length: 13
cdr3_nt: TGTGCCAGCAGTCCGCGACAGAACACTGAAGCTTTCTTT
cdr3_aa: CASSPRQNTEAFF

clone_size: NA
v_call: TRBV11-3
j_call: TRBJ2-7
d_call: TRBD2
cdr3_length: 14
cdr3_nt: TGTGCCAGCAGCGAGACTAGCGGGAACTACGAGCAGTACTTC
cdr3_aa: CASSETSGNYEQYF

clone_size: NA
v_call: TRBV6-6
j_call: TRBJ2-2
d_call: TRBD2
cdr3_length: 15
cdr3_nt: TGTGCCAGCAGTTACGACGGGAGGGGAACCGGGGAGCTGTTTTTT
cdr3_aa: CASSYDGRGTGELFF

clone_size: NA
v_call: TRBV11-2
j_call: TRBJ2-5
d_call: TRBD2
cdr3_length: 15
cdr3_nt: TGTGCCAGCAGCCCCGTGGGCGGGAGGATTGGGACCCAGTACTTC
cdr3_aa: CASSPVGGRIGTQYF

clone_size: NA
v_call: TRBV19
j_call: TRBJ1-1
d_call: NA
cdr3_length: 14
cdr3_nt: TGTGCCAGTAGTATAGTGGGCCGGAGGTTGGAAGCTTTCTTT
cdr3_aa: CASSIVGRRLEAFF

clone_size: once
v_call: TRBV2
j_call: TRBJ1-2
d_call: NA
cdr3_length: 11
cdr3_nt: TGTGCCAGCATTGGGGGGGATGGCTACACCTTC
cdr3_aa: CASIGGDGYTF